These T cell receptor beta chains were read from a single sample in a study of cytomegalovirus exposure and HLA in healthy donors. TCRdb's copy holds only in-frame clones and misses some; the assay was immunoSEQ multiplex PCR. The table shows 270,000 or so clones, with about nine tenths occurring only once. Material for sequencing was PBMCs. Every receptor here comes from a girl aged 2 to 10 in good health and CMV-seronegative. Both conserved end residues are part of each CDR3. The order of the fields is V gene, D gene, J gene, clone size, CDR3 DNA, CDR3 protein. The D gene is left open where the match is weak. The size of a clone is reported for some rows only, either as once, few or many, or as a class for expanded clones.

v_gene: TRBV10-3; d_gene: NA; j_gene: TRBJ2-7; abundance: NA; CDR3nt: TGTGCCATCAGCGAAATACAGGGCCGCGAGCAGTACTTC; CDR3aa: CAISEIQGREQYF
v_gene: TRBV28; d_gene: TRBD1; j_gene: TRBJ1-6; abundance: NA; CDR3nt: TGTGCCAGCAGCAAAATCGGGGACAGGGTGGCTTCACCCCTCCACTTT; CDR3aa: CASSKIGDRVASPLHF
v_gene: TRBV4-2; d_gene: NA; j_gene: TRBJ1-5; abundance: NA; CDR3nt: TGTGCCAGCAGCCAAGACAGGGGTAGCAATCAGCCCCAGCATTTT; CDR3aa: CASSQDRGSNQPQHF
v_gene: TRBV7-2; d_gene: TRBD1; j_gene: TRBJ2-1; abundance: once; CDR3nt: TGTGCCAGCAGCAGGCGCCCGGGACAGGGGAACAATGAGCAGTTCTTC; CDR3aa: CASSRRPGQGNNEQFF
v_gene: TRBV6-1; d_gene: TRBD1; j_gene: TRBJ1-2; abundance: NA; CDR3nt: TGTGCCAGCACAGGACAGGGTGGGTATGGCTACACCTTC; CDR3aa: CASTGQGGYGYTF
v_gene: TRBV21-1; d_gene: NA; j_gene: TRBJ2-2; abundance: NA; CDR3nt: TGTGCCAGCAGCAGAAGCGGGAGTAACACCGGGGAGCTGTTTTTT; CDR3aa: CASSRSGSNTGELFF
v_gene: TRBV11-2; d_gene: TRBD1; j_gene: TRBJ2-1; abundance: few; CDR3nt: TGTGCCAGCAGCTTAGTTGGGACAGCCAATGAGCAGTTCTTC; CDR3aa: CASSLVGTANEQFF
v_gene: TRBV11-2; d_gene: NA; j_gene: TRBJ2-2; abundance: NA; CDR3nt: TGTGCCAGCAGCTTAGAAGGGGGGAACACCGGGGAGCTGTTTTTT; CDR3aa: CASSLEGGNTGELFF
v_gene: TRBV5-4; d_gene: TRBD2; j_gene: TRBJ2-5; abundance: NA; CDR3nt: TGTGCCAGCAGCTTGGATGGTCTAGCGGGAGTGGAAGAGCAGACCCAGTACTTC; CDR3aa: CASSLDGLAGVEEQTQYF
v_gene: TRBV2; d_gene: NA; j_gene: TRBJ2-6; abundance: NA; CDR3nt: TGTGCCAGCGATACGAGTTCTGGGGCCAACGTCCTGACTTTC; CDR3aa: CASDTSSGANVLTF
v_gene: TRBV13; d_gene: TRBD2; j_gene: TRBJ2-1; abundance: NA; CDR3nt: TGTGCCAGCAGCTTAGCTCTTAGCGGGGATTTGTACTACAATGAGCAGTTCTTC; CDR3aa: CASSLALSGDLYYNEQFF
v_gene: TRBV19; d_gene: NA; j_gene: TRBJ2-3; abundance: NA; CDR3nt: TGTGCCAGTAGTATGCTAGTTGGAGATACGCAGTATTTT; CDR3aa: CASSMLVGDTQYF
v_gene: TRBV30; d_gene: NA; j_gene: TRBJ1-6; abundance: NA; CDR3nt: TGTGCCTGGAGGCTACGGAGGGTTGAGACCTATAATTCACCCCTCCACTTT; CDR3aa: CAWRLRRVETYNSPLHF
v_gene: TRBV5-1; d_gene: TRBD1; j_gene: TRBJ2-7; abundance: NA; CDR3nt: TGCGCCAGCAGCTCGGGGACAGGGGTCTACGAGCAGTACTTC; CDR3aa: CASSSGTGVYEQYF
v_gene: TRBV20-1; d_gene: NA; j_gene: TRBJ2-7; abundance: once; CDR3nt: TGCAGTGCGTCGGGGACTGGAGAGCAGTACTTC; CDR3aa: CSASGTGEQYF
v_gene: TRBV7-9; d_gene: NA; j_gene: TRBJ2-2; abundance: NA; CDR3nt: TGTGCCAGCAGTCCCCCGAACACCGGGGAGCTGGTTTTT; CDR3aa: CASSPPNTGELVF
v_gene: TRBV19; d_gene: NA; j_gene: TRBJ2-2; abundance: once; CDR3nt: TGTGCCAGTATTGCTCGTTCAGGGGCCGGGGAGCTGTTTTTT; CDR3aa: CASIARSGAGELFF
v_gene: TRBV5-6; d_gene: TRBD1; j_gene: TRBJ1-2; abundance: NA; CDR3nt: TGTGCCAGCAGCTTGGGACAGGGAACGGGCTACACCTTC; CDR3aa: CASSLGQGTGYTF
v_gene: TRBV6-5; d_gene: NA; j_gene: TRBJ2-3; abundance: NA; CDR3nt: TGTGCCAGCAGGCCACAGCTGACCACAGATACGCAGTATTTT; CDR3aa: CASRPQLTTDTQYF
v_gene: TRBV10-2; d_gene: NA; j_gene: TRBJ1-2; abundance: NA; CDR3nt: TGCGCCAGCAGTGAGGTACAGGGTGGGAACTATGGCTACACCTTC; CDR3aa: CASSEVQGGNYGYTF
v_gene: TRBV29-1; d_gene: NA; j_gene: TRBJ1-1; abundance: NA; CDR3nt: TGCAGCGCCGGGGGGGGAGAGTCTGAAGCTTTCTTT; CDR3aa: CSAGGGESEAFF
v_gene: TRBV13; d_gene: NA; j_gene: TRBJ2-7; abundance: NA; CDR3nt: TGTGCCAGCAGCCCACTGCCGGGGGAGCAGTACTTC; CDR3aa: CASSPLPGEQYF
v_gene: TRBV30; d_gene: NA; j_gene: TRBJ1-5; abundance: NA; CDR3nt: TGTGCCTGGAGTCACGGGGGGTCCGCTCAGCCCCAGCATTTT; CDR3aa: CAWSHGGSAQPQHF
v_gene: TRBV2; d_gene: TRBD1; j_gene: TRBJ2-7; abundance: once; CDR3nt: TGTGCCAGCAGTGGACAGGGTTACGAGCAGTACTTC; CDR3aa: CASSGQGYEQYF
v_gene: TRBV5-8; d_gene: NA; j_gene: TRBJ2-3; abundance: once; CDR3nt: TGTGCCAGCAGCGTCAGGGCAGATACGCAGTATTTT; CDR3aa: CASSVRADTQYF
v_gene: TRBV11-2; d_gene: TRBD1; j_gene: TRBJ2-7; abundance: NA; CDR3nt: TGTGCCAGCAGCTTAGTCGGGACAGCGATAGACGAGCAGTACTTC; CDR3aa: CASSLVGTAIDEQYF
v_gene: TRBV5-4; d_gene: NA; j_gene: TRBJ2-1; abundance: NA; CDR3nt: TGTGCCAGCAGCAGCATTCCATGGAGAAGCTCCTACAATGAGCAGTTCTTC; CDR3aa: CASSSIPWRSSYNEQFF
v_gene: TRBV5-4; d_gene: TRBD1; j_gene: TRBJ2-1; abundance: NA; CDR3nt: TGTGCCAGCAGCCCCCCCGGACAGGGGAGGAATGAGCAGTTCTTC; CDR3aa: CASSPPGQGRNEQFF
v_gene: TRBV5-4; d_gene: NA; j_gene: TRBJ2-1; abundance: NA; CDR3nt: TGTGCCAGCAGCTTGGCGTTTCAGGGTGGCAATGAGCAGTTCTTC; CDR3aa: CASSLAFQGGNEQFF
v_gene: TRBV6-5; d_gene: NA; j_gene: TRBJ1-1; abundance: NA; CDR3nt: TGTGCCAGCAGTTACATCAGGGGAAATGAAGCTTTCTTT; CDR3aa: CASSYIRGNEAFF
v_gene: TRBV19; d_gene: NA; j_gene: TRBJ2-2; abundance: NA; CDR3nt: TGTGCCAGTAGTAATGAGGCCGGGGAGCTGTTTTTT; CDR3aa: CASSNEAGELFF
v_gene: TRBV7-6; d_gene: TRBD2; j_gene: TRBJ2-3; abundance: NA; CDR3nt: TGTGCCAGCAGCTTTCCCCATCTTCCTTCTAGCGGGGGGCAGGGCCCAGATACGCAGTATTTT; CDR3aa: CASSFPHLPSSGGQGPDTQYF
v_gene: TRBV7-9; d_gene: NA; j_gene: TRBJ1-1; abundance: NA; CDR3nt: TGTGCCAGCAGCGACCGACCTGGACAGTCGAACACTGAAGCTTTCTTT; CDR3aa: CASSDRPGQSNTEAFF